These 24 T cell receptor beta chains were sequenced from one sample in a study of identical twins. TCRdb reprocessed the 5' RACE reads via MiXCR and lists one record per CDR3 protein. Here the sample spans about 530,000 distinct CDR3 sequences, about a fifth being singletons. Separately, the same data were catalogued under a study of yellow fever vaccine responses in identical twins.

The sample consisted of CD4+ T cells sorted from blood. The receptor set was obtained from a woman between 18 and 30 years old in good health.

The chain employs TRBV6-1 and TRBJ2-3, with D maybe TRBD2 (5 bases). Deletions cut 6 bases from V and 5 bases from J, with 18 bases between. The CDR3 totals 15 residues. Looked up from germline, CDR1 is MNHNS and CDR2 is SASEGT. This chain's CDR3 is CASSPGLAAGDTQYF. Here the CDR3 DNA reads TGTGCCAGCAGCCCTGGACTCGCGGCGGGAGATACGCAGTATTTT.

In its sample, this clonotype was seen a few times. V is TRBV11-2 and J is TRBJ2-7; possible D gene TRBD1, 5 bases. Trimming took off 2 bases at V and 6 bases at J, with 11 bases between the two ends. CDR1 is SGHAT and CDR2 is FQNNGV in the germline V gene. This CDR3 spans 13 amino acids. Here the CDR3 DNA reads TGTGCCAGCAGCTTACACAGGTCGGCCGAGCAGTACGTC. Translation: CASSLHRSAEQYV.

The chain uses TRBV5-1 and TRBJ2-1, with 14 bases identical to TRBD2. V gave up 3 bases and J gave up 7 bases; unmatched junction bases: 12. CDR3 length: 18 amino acids. CDR1 and CDR2 from the germline V gene are SGHRS and YFSETQ. Written as DNA, the CDR3 is TGCGCCAGCAGCTCCTCCCGACTAGCGGGAGGGCCTCGTAATGAGCAGTTCTTC. It is translated as CASSSSRLAGGPRNEQFF.

The CDR3 region is CASSLYRGRAWGTDTQYF. Here the CDR3 DNA reads TGTGCCAGCAGTTTATATCGCGGGAGGGCCTGGGGCACAGATACGCAGTATTTT. The chain combines TRBV12-3 or TRBV12-4 with TRBJ2-3; TRBD2 aligns across 9 bases. The CDR3 consists of 18 residues. V lost 2 bases, J lost 1 base, and 10 bases stayed unmatched.

The J gene is TRBJ1-2, the V gene TRBV29-1, with unresolved D. V lost 0 bases to trimming and J lost 8 bases, with 10 bases between them. The CDR3 is 12 amino acids. Germline assignment: CDR1 SQVTM and CDR2 ANQGSEA. DNA of the CDR3: TGCAGCGTTGAAGAATCTGTCGGAGGCTACACCTTC. Protein: CSVEESVGGYTF.

This chain joins TRBV10-1 and TRBJ2-1, with 12 bases fitting TRBD2. In germline, CDR1 is WNHNN, CDR2 SYGVQD (reference sequence). J gave up 3 bases and V 4 bases, and 7 bases lay outside the gene matches. This CDR3 contains 17 residues. For the CDR3, the DNA is TGCGCCAGCAGTGCCTTGGCTAGCGGGGGGGTCTACAATGAGCAGTTCTTC. Amino acid sequence: CASSALASGGVYNEQFF.

The table lists this clonotype with a few counts. The chain is built from TRBV7-9 and TRBJ1-6; D is undetermined. Trimming left V 1 base short and J 9 bases short, with 7 bases between. The CDR3 covers 13 residues. In germline, CDR1 is SEHNR, CDR2 FQNEAQ (reference sequence). The CDR3 coding sequence is TGTGCCAGCAGCTTAGGCTTGAGTTCACCCCTCCACTTT. This codes for CASSLGLSSPLHF.

The chain is built from TRBV5-1 and TRBJ2-3; no clear D. CDR1 and CDR2 from the germline V gene are SGHRS and YFSETQ. V gave up 0 bases and J gave up 3 bases, with 14 bases separating them. This CDR3 is 16 amino acids long. CDR3 nucleotide sequence: TGCGCCAGCAGCTTGGCCCCGCCATTGGGGACAGATACGCAGTATTTT. The encoded protein is CASSLAPPLGTDTQYF.

This clonotype was seen a few times. The gene calls are TRBV5-1 and TRBJ2-7; TRBD2 matches 10 bases. CDR3 length equals 15 residues. In germline, CDR1 is SGHRS, CDR2 YFSETQ. The J segment lost 6 bases and the V segment lost 1 base, leaving 7 bases of the junction unmatched. The CDR3 bases are TGCGCCAGCAGCTTGAGGTGGCTAGCGGGAGTCGAGCAGTACTTC. This sequence encodes CASSLRWLAGVEQYF.

The V and J genes are TRBV7-9 and TRBJ2-7; a possible D gene is TRBD2 (6 bases). Germline CDR1 and CDR2: SEHNR and FQNEAQ (reference sequence). V was shortened by 6 bases and J by 0 bases, with 15 bases between the two germline ends. The CDR3 runs to 15 residues. The CDR3 bases are TGTGCCAGCAGTCAGGGAGGCAGGAGCTCCTACGAGCAGTACTTC. Encoded protein: CASSQGGRSSYEQYF.

The chain recombines TRBV9 with TRBJ2-3; 8 bases agree with TRBD2. The CDR3 totals 17 residues. CDR1 is SGDLS and CDR2 is YYNGEE in the germline V gene. The J segment lost 3 bases and the V segment lost 3 bases, leaving 12 bases of the junction unmatched. Here the CDR3 reads CASSGPVEAGVTDTQYF. CDR3 DNA sequence: TGTGCCAGCAGCGGACCGGTGGAAGCGGGAGTAACAGATACGCAGTATTTT.

A few counts support this clonotype. The V and J genes are TRBV3-1 and TRBJ2-5; tentatively, D is TRBD1 or TRBD2 (5 bases each). The CDR3 totals 15 residues. Germline V gene data show CDR1 as LGHDT and CDR2 as YNNKEL (reference sequence). V lost 3 bases, J lost 5 bases, and 16 bases lay in between. Written as DNA, the CDR3 is TGTGCCAGCAGCCATTCGGGACCACTACCCGAGACCCAGTACTTC. Its protein product is CASSHSGPLPETQYF.

The V and J genes are TRBV29-1 and TRBJ2-1; 14 positions agree with TRBD2. Trimming removed 7 bases from V and 4 bases from J; junction bases left unmatched: 9. Germline V CDR1 and CDR2: SQVTM, ANQGSEA. This CDR3 contains 16 residues. The CDR3 DNA reads TGCAGCGCAAGCCGTGGGACTAGCGGGAGTTACAATGAGCAGTTCTTC. It codes for CSASRGTSGSYNEQFF.

The rearrangement uses TRBV2 and TRBJ1-2; 7 bases agree with TRBD1. Germline lookup yields CDR1 SNHLY and CDR2 FYNNEI. CDR3 length equals 14 residues. Trimming at V came to 8 bases and at J to 2 bases, leaving 8 bases not matched to a gene. The CDR3 here is CASGGDSPNYGYTF. The CDR3 bases are TGTGCCAGCGGGGGGGACAGTCCGAACTATGGCTACACCTTC.

The chain couples TRBV20-1 to TRBJ2-7; 14 bases match TRBD2. Germline lookup yields CDR1 DFQATT and CDR2 SNEGSKA (reference sequence). Trimming at V came to 3 bases and at J to 1 base, leaving 2 bases not matched to a gene. The CDR3 covers 15 residues. The CDR3 DNA reads as TGCAGTGCTAGGGGGACTAGCGGGAGTTCCTACGAGCAGTACTTC. Residues: CSARGTSGSSYEQYF.

In its sample, this clonotype was seen many times. V and J are TRBV3-1 and TRBJ1-5, with a tentative D call TRBD1 (6 bases). V dropped 0 bases and J dropped 3 bases, with 6 bases sitting between them. This CDR3 has 14 amino acids. CDR1 and CDR2 from the germline V gene are LGHDT and YNNKEL (reference sequence). This chain's CDR3 is CASSQEGANQPQHF. For the CDR3, the DNA is TGTGCCAGCAGCCAAGAGGGGGCCAATCAGCCCCAGCATTTT.

In its sample, this clonotype was seen a few times. The chain joins TRBV5-6 to TRBJ2-3; 7 nucleotides align to TRBD1. The V and J ends lost 9 bases and 1 base, in that order; junction bases with no gene match: 11. CDR1 and CDR2 (germline): SGHDT, YYEEEE. This CDR3 contains 15 residues. For the CDR3, the DNA is TGTGCCACCTCATCGACAGGGAAAGGCACAGATACGCAGTATTTT. This gives the protein CATSSTGKGTDTQYF.

The chain couples TRBV7-3 to TRBJ2-3, with no clear D. V lost 6 bases, J lost 0 bases, and 13 bases lay in between. The CDR3 consists of 15 residues. CDR1 and CDR2 (germline): SGHTA, FQGTGA. In nucleotides, the CDR3 is TGTGCCAGCAGGAGTAGTCATTCTAGCACAGATACGCAGTATTTT. It translates to CASRSSHSSTDTQYF.

The rearrangement links TRBV29-1 to TRBJ2-3; no clear D. V lost 4 bases and J 2 bases, leaving 10 bases between the germline ends. Germline CDR1 and CDR2: SQVTM and ANQGSEA. CDR3 length: 13 amino acids. The CDR3 region is CSVAIEFTDTQYF. CDR3 DNA: TGCAGCGTTGCGATTGAGTTCACAGATACGCAGTATTTT.

The genes are TRBV29-1 and TRBJ2-5; D gene unclear. The CDR3 sequence is 14 residues long. With 4 bases removed from V and 5 bases from J, the gap between germline ends came to 17 bases. Germline CDR1 is SQVTM and CDR2 is ANQGSEA. CDR3 in amino acids: CSVAYDRVRETQYF. The CDR3 nucleotides are TGCAGCGTTGCATACGACCGGGTCCGTGAGACCCAGTACTTC.

This clonotype was picked up one time. The genes are TRBV7-2 and TRBJ2-1, with TRBD2 identical over 12 bases. V gave up 5 bases and J gave up 9 bases; unmatched junction bases: 5. The germline V gene has CDR1 SGHTA and CDR2 FQGNSA. CDR3 length: 14 residues. The DNA of the CDR3 is TGTGCCAGCAGCACGGGACTAGCGGGTGGTGAGCAGTTCTTC. Its protein product is CASSTGLAGGEQFF.

The chain recombines TRBV20-1 with TRBJ2-2; no reliable D call. This CDR3 is built from 13 residues. Germline CDR1 reads DFQATT; CDR2 reads SNEGSKA (reference sequence). The V and J ends lost 1 base and 6 bases respectively, with 9 bases between them. The CDR3 loop reads CSARVGIAGELFF. The CDR3 bases are TGCAGTGCTAGAGTTGGCATCGCCGGGGAGCTGTTTTTT.

This clonotype was detected a few times. V is TRBV6-1 and J is TRBJ1-1; 8 positions match TRBD1. The germline gives CDR1 MNHNS, CDR2 SASEGT. Trimming cost V 8 bases and J 7 bases; bases outside gene matches: 15. This CDR3 has 15 amino acids. Written as DNA, the CDR3 is TGTGCCAGCCTCGGGAGGACAGGGAGATATCTTGAAGCTTTCTTT. Protein sequence: CASLGRTGRYLEAFF.

This clonotype was seen many times. This chain links TRBV5-1 with TRBJ2-1; 10 bases are shared with TRBD2. The length of the CDR3 is 17 residues. Losses at the gene ends were 5 bases for V and 4 bases for J; bases not matched to a gene: 12. From germline, CDR1 is SGHRS and CDR2 YFSETQ. The CDR3 DNA is TGCGCCAGCAGACCCTCGGCTAGCGGGAGTGCGTACAATGAGCAGTTCTTC. The encoded protein is CASRPSASGSAYNEQFF.